This T cell receptor beta chain was obtained from a study of blood T cell repertoires in COVID-19 (dated by TCRdb to the early 2020s). Turning to the overall study: The collaborator samples originated in the United States, Italy and Spain and spanned the acute and convalescent phases of COVID-19. A de-identified subject ID, COVID-19 status, age in years and sex were almost always included in the sample metadata. Deeply sampled blood TCRbeta repertoires from subjects exposed to, actively infected with, or recovered from COVID-19 were included in the dataset. A freely available public database, intended as a resource for researchers studying the immune response to SARS-CoV-2, is where the repertoires were released. The samples were drawn from two sources: the first 160 participants of the ongoing ImmuneRACE study, and 1,200 or so subjects contributed by 6 global collaborators. Where HLA class I and class II types were available, the types were taken from metadata supplied by the sample provider, not from assay-based typing. The prospective study material was composed of cDNA or gDNA derived from T cells, B-cell-depleted T cells, or PBMCs.

The germline V gene yields MNHNS for CDR1 and SASEGT for CDR2. The CDR3 has 14 amino acids, counting the end cysteine and phenylalanine. Just the 42-base CDR3 DNA is kept, in frame starting at base 1. Trimming takes 2 bases from V and 4 bases from J, and the germline ends sit 11 bases apart. The paper as a whole reports these results and caveats: How much clinical and demographic metadata was included differed by source and by participant, and the metadata was provided uncurated.

In the prospective study, participants were about 18 to 89 years old, resided in approximately 25 geographic areas of the United States, and were enrolled through a virtual design. Cohort assignment in the prospective study relied on participant-reported clinical history from a screening survey and a study questionnaire. Recovered participants in ImmuneRACE Cohort 3 were defined as having two consecutive negative NP/OP PCR tests, clearance from a healthcare professional, or resolution of symptoms. In the prospective study, mobile phlebotomists collected whole blood, serum and a nasopharyngeal or oropharyngeal swab from each participant. Over a roughly two-month period, participants in the prospective study had the option of providing additional blood draws and questionnaires. Before DNA extraction, blood samples from the prospective study were shipped at room temperature or frozen. The immunoSEQ Assay, a bias-controlled multiplex PCR, was used to amplify TCRbeta CDR3 regions from genomic DNA. From the authors' description of their analysis: The number of nucleated cells in each sample was estimated from the amplification of reference gene primers within the assay. To quantify the absolute abundance of each unique TCRbeta CDR3 rearrangement, sequence reads were collapsed and filtered. For each sample, productive Simpson clonality was calculated by taking the square root of Simpson's diversity index across productive rearrangements. TCRdb mirrors the immuneACCESS table, restricted to in-frame sequences. Some clones are absent from its copies; in checked studies, under half trace to an unresolved V gene, and the reason for the others is unknown. V and J calls and clone size are those listed in that table; D and trimming were worked out from the DNA. The sample records approximately 490,000 clones, 80% to 90% of which are singletons. The ten top clones hold 6.5% to 9.5% of the sample.

As to this clone: Its antigen is still unknown. No quality values exist for individual bases; no much larger clone is one base distant.

Sequences were obtained from PBMCs or T cells enriched from blood (not recorded which). This TCR was sampled from an older woman who had recovered from COVID-19. The sequence joins TRBV6-1 to TRBJ1-2, and possibly TRBD1, on 6 matching bases. CDR3 protein: CASSEIRGTYGYTF. The nucleotide sequence reads as follows: TGTGCCAGCAGTGAAATAAGGGGGACCTATGGCTACACCTTC.